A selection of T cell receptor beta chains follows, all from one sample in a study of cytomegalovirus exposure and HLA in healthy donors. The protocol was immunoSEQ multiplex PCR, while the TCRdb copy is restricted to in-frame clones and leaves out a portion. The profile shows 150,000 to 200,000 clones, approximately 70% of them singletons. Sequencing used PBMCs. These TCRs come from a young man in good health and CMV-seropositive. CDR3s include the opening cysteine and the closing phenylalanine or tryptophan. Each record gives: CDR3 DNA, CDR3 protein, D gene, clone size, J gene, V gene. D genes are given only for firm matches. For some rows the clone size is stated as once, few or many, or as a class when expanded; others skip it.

CDR3nt: TGTGCCAGCAGCTACCTGGACAGAACTCAAAACAACTATGGCTACACCTTC
CDR3aa: CASSYLDRTQNNYGYTF
d_gene: -
abundance: -
j_gene: TRBJ1-2
v_gene: TRBV7-9

CDR3nt: TGTGCCAGTGGGACAGGGCCTACGGAAGCTTTCTTT
CDR3aa: CASGTGPTEAFF
d_gene: TRBD1
abundance: few
j_gene: TRBJ1-1
v_gene: TRBV7-9

CDR3nt: TGTGCCAGCAGTTACACGGGCTATGGCTACACCTTC
CDR3aa: CASSYTGYGYTF
d_gene: -
abundance: -
j_gene: TRBJ1-2
v_gene: TRBV6-5

CDR3nt: TGTGCCAGTACCGCGGGACAGTCGAAGGAGACCCAGTACTTC
CDR3aa: CASTAGQSKETQYF
d_gene: -
abundance: -
j_gene: TRBJ2-5
v_gene: TRBV19

CDR3nt: TGTGCCAGCAGTGATGCTTGGCGGGAAGAGGACAATGAGCAGTTCTTC
CDR3aa: CASSDAWREEDNEQFF
d_gene: -
abundance: -
j_gene: TRBJ2-1
v_gene: TRBV6-1

CDR3nt: TGTGCCAGCTCCCTGTGGGGACAGGGAAGAGGCGGCTACACCTTC
CDR3aa: CASSLWGQGRGGYTF
d_gene: TRBD1
abundance: -
j_gene: TRBJ1-2
v_gene: TRBV28

CDR3nt: TGCGCCAGCAGCAGAGTAGCGGGAGAAGTCACCGGGGAGCTGTTTTTT
CDR3aa: CASSRVAGEVTGELFF
d_gene: TRBD2
abundance: few
j_gene: TRBJ2-2
v_gene: TRBV5-1

CDR3nt: TGTGCCTGGAAGGGGCAGGGGGGTGGCTACACCTTC
CDR3aa: CAWKGQGGGYTF
d_gene: TRBD1
abundance: -
j_gene: TRBJ1-2
v_gene: TRBV30

CDR3nt: TGCGCCAGCAGCCAAGACGCAGGGATAGGAACTGAAGCTTTCTTT
CDR3aa: CASSQDAGIGTEAFF
d_gene: -
abundance: few
j_gene: TRBJ1-1
v_gene: TRBV4-1

CDR3nt: TGTGCCAGCAGCACACCCGGGATCTCAAGGGAAAAACTGTTTTTT
CDR3aa: CASSTPGISREKLFF
d_gene: -
abundance: -
j_gene: TRBJ1-4
v_gene: TRBV5-6

CDR3nt: TGCGCCAGCAGCCAAGCCACAGGGGGCAATCAGCCCCAGCATTTT
CDR3aa: CASSQATGGNQPQHF
d_gene: TRBD1
abundance: few
j_gene: TRBJ1-5
v_gene: TRBV4-1

CDR3nt: TGCGCCAGCAGCGCCACCTGGACAGCCTCTGAAGCTTTCTTT
CDR3aa: CASSATWTASEAFF
d_gene: -
abundance: few
j_gene: TRBJ1-1
v_gene: TRBV5-1

CDR3nt: TGTGCCAGCAGCTTGGTAGCGGGGGCGTTCTACAATGAGCAGTTCTTC
CDR3aa: CASSLVAGAFYNEQFF
d_gene: TRBD2
abundance: medium-sized
j_gene: TRBJ2-1
v_gene: TRBV5-6

CDR3nt: TGTGCCAGCAGCCCGGTGCCAGGGGGCTTTGGCTACACCTTC
CDR3aa: CASSPVPGGFGYTF
d_gene: TRBD1
abundance: -
j_gene: TRBJ1-2
v_gene: TRBV11-2

CDR3nt: TGTGCCAGCAGCTTAGAGGGGTATTCACCCCTCCACTTT
CDR3aa: CASSLEGYSPLHF
d_gene: -
abundance: few
j_gene: TRBJ1-6
v_gene: TRBV7-2

CDR3nt: TGTGCCCGCGGCGAGGCAGATACGCAGTATTTT
CDR3aa: CARGEADTQYF
d_gene: -
abundance: -
j_gene: TRBJ2-3
v_gene: TRBV6-6

CDR3nt: TGTGCCAGCAGCCCATCGGGGGGGCGTGTTGAAGCTTTCTTT
CDR3aa: CASSPSGGRVEAFF
d_gene: -
abundance: -
j_gene: TRBJ1-1
v_gene: TRBV6-5

CDR3nt: TGTGCCAGCAGTGAAGCGGGTCGGGGACTGAACTATGGCTACACCTTC
CDR3aa: CASSEAGRGLNYGYTF
d_gene: -
abundance: -
j_gene: TRBJ1-2
v_gene: TRBV6-1

CDR3nt: TGTGCCAGCAGTTTCCGCTCTGGGGCCAACGTCCTGACTTTC
CDR3aa: CASSFRSGANVLTF
d_gene: -
abundance: few
j_gene: TRBJ2-6
v_gene: TRBV27

CDR3nt: TGTGCCAGCAGTTTGAGCGGTAGGGAGCTGTTTTTT
CDR3aa: CASSLSGRELFF
d_gene: -
abundance: -
j_gene: TRBJ2-2
v_gene: TRBV27

CDR3nt: TGTGCCAGCAGCATATCAGGGACTAGCGGGAGTTCGAATACGCAGTATTTT
CDR3aa: CASSISGTSGSSNTQYF
d_gene: TRBD2
abundance: -
j_gene: TRBJ2-3
v_gene: TRBV7-8

CDR3nt: TGTGCCAGCAGCCCAGATCCTCTAGCCAAAAACATTCAGTACTTC
CDR3aa: CASSPDPLAKNIQYF
d_gene: -
abundance: -
j_gene: TRBJ2-4
v_gene: TRBV4-2

CDR3nt: TGTGCCAGCAGCCTACGACTAGCGGGGGACAGCTCCTACAATGAGCAGTTCTTC
CDR3aa: CASSLRLAGDSSYNEQFF
d_gene: TRBD2
abundance: -
j_gene: TRBJ2-1
v_gene: TRBV11-2

CDR3nt: TGTGCCAGCTCACGAGGAATGAACACTGAAGCTTTCTTT
CDR3aa: CASSRGMNTEAFF
d_gene: -
abundance: -
j_gene: TRBJ1-1
v_gene: TRBV18

CDR3nt: TGTGCCAGCAGCTTGTCGGGGTCCTACAATGAGCAGTTCTTC
CDR3aa: CASSLSGSYNEQFF
d_gene: -
abundance: -
j_gene: TRBJ2-1
v_gene: TRBV5-6

CDR3nt: TGTGCCAGCAGCTTGGGACAGGGGCGGACAGATACGCAGTATTTT
CDR3aa: CASSLGQGRTDTQYF
d_gene: TRBD1
abundance: -
j_gene: TRBJ2-3
v_gene: TRBV7-8

CDR3nt: TGTGCCAGCAGCTTGGTCGGGGGGGCTGAAAATGAGCAGTTCTTC
CDR3aa: CASSLVGGAENEQFF
d_gene: TRBD2
abundance: -
j_gene: TRBJ2-1
v_gene: TRBV13

CDR3nt: TGTGCCAGCAGCTCCGACAGGGTATCCAACTATGGCTACACCTTC
CDR3aa: CASSSDRVSNYGYTF
d_gene: TRBD1
abundance: -
j_gene: TRBJ1-2
v_gene: TRBV11-2

CDR3nt: TGTGCCAGCAGCTTCGGGACAGGGGGCCGTACTGAAGCTTTCTTT
CDR3aa: CASSFGTGGRTEAFF
d_gene: TRBD1
abundance: -
j_gene: TRBJ1-1
v_gene: TRBV11-2